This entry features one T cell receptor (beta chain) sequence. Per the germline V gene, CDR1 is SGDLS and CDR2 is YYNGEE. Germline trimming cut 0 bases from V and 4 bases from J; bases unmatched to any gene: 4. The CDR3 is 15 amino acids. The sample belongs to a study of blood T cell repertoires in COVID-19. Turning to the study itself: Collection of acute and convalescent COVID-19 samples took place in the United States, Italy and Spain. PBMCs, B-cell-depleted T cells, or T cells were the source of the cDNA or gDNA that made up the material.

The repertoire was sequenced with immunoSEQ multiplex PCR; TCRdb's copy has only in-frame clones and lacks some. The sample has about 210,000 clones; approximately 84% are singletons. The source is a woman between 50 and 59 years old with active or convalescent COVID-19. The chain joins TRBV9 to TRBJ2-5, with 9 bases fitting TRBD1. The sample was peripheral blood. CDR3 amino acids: CASSVGTGAGETQYF. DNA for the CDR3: TGTGCCAGCAGCGTAGGGACAGGGGCCGGAGAGACCCAGTACTTC.